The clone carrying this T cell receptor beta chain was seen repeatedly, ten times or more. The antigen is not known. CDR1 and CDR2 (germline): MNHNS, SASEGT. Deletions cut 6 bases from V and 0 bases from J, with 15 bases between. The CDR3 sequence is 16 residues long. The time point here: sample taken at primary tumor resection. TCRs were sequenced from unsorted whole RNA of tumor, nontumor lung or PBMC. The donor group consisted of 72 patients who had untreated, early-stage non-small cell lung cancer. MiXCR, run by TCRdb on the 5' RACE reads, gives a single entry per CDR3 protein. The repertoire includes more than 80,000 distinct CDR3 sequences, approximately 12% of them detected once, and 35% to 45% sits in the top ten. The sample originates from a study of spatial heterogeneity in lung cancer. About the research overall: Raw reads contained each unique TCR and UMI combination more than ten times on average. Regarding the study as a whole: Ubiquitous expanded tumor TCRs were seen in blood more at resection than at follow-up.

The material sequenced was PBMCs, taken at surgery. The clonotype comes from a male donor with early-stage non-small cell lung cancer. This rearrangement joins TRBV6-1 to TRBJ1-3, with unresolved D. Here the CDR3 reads CASSLTDRSSGNTIYF. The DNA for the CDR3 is TGTGCCAGCAGCCTAACAGACCGAAGCTCTGGAAACACCATATATTTT.